The 17 T cell receptor beta chains reported below all come from one sample, sequenced in a study of T cells in Graves' hyperthyroidism and ophthalmopathy. Regions amplified from RNA transcripts were the TCR beta CDR3 regions. In the first-round RT-PCR of the TCR CDR3, the HTBI primer set was used. In TCRdb, the multiplex PCR reads were re-called with MiXCR into one record per CDR3 protein. The data show 530,000 or so distinct CDR3 sequences, roughly 15% seen once. Sequencing used blood. Receptors were obtained from a woman younger than 30 with Graves' ophthalmopathy.

This clonotype has a handful of counts. The genes are TRBV12-3 or TRBV12-4 and TRBJ1-5; perhaps TRBD1 as D (5 bases). V dropped 5 bases and J dropped 1 base, with 18 bases sitting between them. The length of the CDR3 is 17 residues. For the CDR3, the DNA is TGTGCCAGCAGTCGGCGGGCCCTTGGGGCGAGCAATCAGCCCCAGCATTTT. Amino acid sequence: CASSRRALGASNQPQHF.

This clonotype was seen a handful of times. The chain has TRBV10-3 and TRBJ2-1; 7 bases are a match to TRBD1. The junction had 8 bases not matched to a gene; V was cut back by 2 bases and J by 4 bases. This CDR3 has 16 residues. Germline CDR1 reads ENHRY; CDR2 reads SYGVKD. DNA of the CDR3: TGTGCCATCAGTGAGCGGTCGACAGGGAATTACAATGAGCAGTTCTTC. Its protein product is CAISERSTGNYNEQFF.

Many counts were recorded for this clonotype. The rearrangement links TRBV28 to TRBJ2-3, with TRBD1 matching 12 bases. V shed 7 bases and J 6 bases; nucleotides not matched to a gene: 11. The CDR3 loop spans 16 amino acids. CDR1 MDHEN and CDR2 SYDVKM come from the germline V gene. The CDR3 loop is CASIHLGQGALDTQYF. For the CDR3, the DNA is TGTGCCAGCATCCACCTGGGACAGGGGGCGCTTGATACGCAGTATTTT.

This clonotype has a count of ten or more. The chain joins TRBV5-1 to TRBJ2-3; 12 bases line up with TRBD2. Germline V gives CDR1 SGHRS, CDR2 YFSETQ. V trimming: 0 bases; J trimming: 6 bases; junction bases outside the gene matches: 11. This CDR3 region has 18 residues. CDR3 loop: CASSLGLGLAGKFDTQYF. DNA for the CDR3: TGCGCCAGCAGCTTGGGCTTAGGACTAGCGGGGAAATTCGATACGCAGTATTTT.

The sample holds many counts of this clonotype. The chain links TRBV11-2 to TRBJ2-7; 9 positions agree with TRBD2. Germline V gene data show CDR1 as SGHAT and CDR2 as FQNNGV. V lost 1 base to trimming and J lost 6 bases; unmatched junction nucleotides: 4. The CDR3 extends over 14 amino acids. The CDR3 bases are TGTGCCAGCAGCTTAGTAGGGACTAGCATCGAGCAGTACTTC. Protein product: CASSLVGTSIEQYF.

This clonotype was found many times. The V and J genes are TRBV27 and TRBJ2-1; D is unclear. Germline CDR1 is MNHEY and CDR2 is SMNVEV (reference sequence). CDR3 length: 11 amino acids. Deletions cut 3 bases from V and 10 bases from J, with 7 bases between. As DNA, the CDR3 is TGTGCCAGCAGTTTCGTAAACGAGCAGTTCTTC. Protein product: CASSFVNEQFF.

V and J are TRBV6-1 and TRBJ2-5; 8 bases align to TRBD2. The V gene's germline CDR1 is MNHNS and CDR2 SASEGT. Losses at the gene ends were 5 bases for V and 3 bases for J; bases not matched to a gene: 5. The CDR3 contains 14 residues. The CDR3 region has the DNA TGTGCCAGCAGTCATAGCGGGGTGGAAGAGACCCAGTACTTC. Its translation: CASSHSGVEETQYF.

This clonotype has at least ten counts. For the CDR3, the DNA is TGCAGTGCTAGAGACGAGGCTGAAGCTTTCTTT. As protein: CSARDEAEAFF. The V and J genes are TRBV20-1 and TRBJ1-1, with unresolved D. The CDR3 is made up of 11 amino acids. Trimming removed 0 bases from V and 6 bases from J, with 5 bases in between. Germline V gene data show CDR1 as DFQATT and CDR2 as SNEGSKA (reference sequence).

This clonotype was found many times. The V gene is TRBV20-1, the J gene TRBJ2-1; TRBD2 matches 14 bases. This CDR3 comprises 15 residues. Germline lookup yields CDR1 DFQATT and CDR2 SNEGSKA (reference sequence). After removal of 5 bases from V and 8 bases from J, the junction contained 8 bases not matched to a gene. For the CDR3, the DNA is TGCAGTGCTGACGCCGGGACTAGCGGGAGCGATGAGCAGTTCTTC. This encodes CSADAGTSGSDEQFF.

In its sample, this clonotype was seen once. The chain couples TRBV2 to TRBJ1-5; D is possibly TRBD1 (5 bases). This CDR3 has 13 residues. Germline-derived CDR1 and CDR2 are SNHLY and FYNNEI. Deletions cut 5 bases from V and 4 bases from J, with 9 bases between. CDR3: CASSYYRNQPQHF. The CDR3 nucleotides read TGTGCCAGCAGTTATTACAGGAATCAGCCCCAGCATTTT.

The chain recombines TRBV7-6 with TRBJ1-5; TRBD1 matches at 8 bases. Germline V CDR1 and CDR2: SGHVS, FNYEAQ. V was pared by 3 bases and J by 2 bases, with 6 bases of the junction left unmatched. The CDR3 is made up of 16 amino acids. The CDR3 loop reads CASSFLPGQGNQPQHF. The DNA of the CDR3 is TGTGCCAGCAGCTTCCTACCGGGACAGGGCAATCAGCCCCAGCATTTT.

There are a few counts of this clonotype. V and J are TRBV27 and TRBJ2-7; 9 positions match TRBD2. CDR3 length equals 13 residues. Germline CDR1 MNHEY, CDR2 SMNVEV (reference sequence). V gave up 3 bases and J gave up 5 bases; unmatched junction bases: 2. CDR3 loop: CASSFSGSNEQYF. The DNA for the CDR3 is TGTGCCAGCAGTTTTAGCGGGAGTAACGAGCAGTACTTC.

The table lists this clonotype with many counts. The chain uses TRBV6-2 or TRBV6-3 and TRBJ1-2; tentative D call: TRBD1 (5 bases). V dropped 6 bases and J dropped 6 bases, with 17 bases sitting between them. Germline V lookup: CDR1 MNHEY, CDR2 SVGEGT. The length of the CDR3 is 14 residues. The CDR3 nucleotides are TGTGCCAGCAGCTCCTCCGACAGTCCTCATGGCTACACCTTC. Protein sequence: CASSSSDSPHGYTF.

The V call is TRBV20-1, the J call TRBJ2-7; 14 bases map to TRBD2. Germline V CDR1 and CDR2: DFQATT, SNEGSKA (reference sequence). The CDR3 is made up of 17 amino acids. V trimming: 0 bases; J trimming: 0 bases; junction bases outside the gene matches: 4. In DNA, the CDR3 is TGCAGTGCTAGAGACCTAGGGACTAGCGGGAGCTCCTACGAGCAGTACTTC. Translating it yields CSARDLGTSGSSYEQYF.

The chain is built from TRBV19 and TRBJ1-2, with 8 bases identical to TRBD1. Unmatched junction bases numbered 22, after V lost 6 bases and J lost 7 bases. CDR1 is LNHDA, CDR2 SQIVND, per germline (reference sequence). The length of the CDR3 is 18 residues. The CDR3 is CASSRKPQGASILGGYTF. CDR3 sequence (DNA): TGTGCCAGTAGCCGTAAACCCCAGGGGGCATCGATTTTGGGTGGCTACACCTTC.

This clonotype was counted ten times or more. V is TRBV7-3 and J is TRBJ2-3; tentatively, D is TRBD2 (6 bases). The CDR3 loop spans 17 amino acids. Germline assignment: CDR1 SGHTA and CDR2 FQGTGA. Trimming removed 1 base from V and 0 bases from J, with 14 bases in between. As DNA, the CDR3 is TGTGCCAGCAGCTTAAACTCCCCGGGACTGAGCACAGATACGCAGTATTTT. Translation gives CASSLNSPGLSTDTQYF.

This clonotype was seen only a few times. V gene TRBV28 combines with J gene TRBJ1-6; D remains ambiguous. V was cut by 8 bases and J by 6 bases, with 17 bases left in between. Germline assignment: CDR1 MDHEN and CDR2 SYDVKM. The CDR3 has 15 amino acids. The CDR3 reads CASANSEGRNSPLHF. Here the CDR3 DNA reads TGTGCCAGCGCCAACAGCGAGGGTCGTAATTCACCCCTCCACTTT.